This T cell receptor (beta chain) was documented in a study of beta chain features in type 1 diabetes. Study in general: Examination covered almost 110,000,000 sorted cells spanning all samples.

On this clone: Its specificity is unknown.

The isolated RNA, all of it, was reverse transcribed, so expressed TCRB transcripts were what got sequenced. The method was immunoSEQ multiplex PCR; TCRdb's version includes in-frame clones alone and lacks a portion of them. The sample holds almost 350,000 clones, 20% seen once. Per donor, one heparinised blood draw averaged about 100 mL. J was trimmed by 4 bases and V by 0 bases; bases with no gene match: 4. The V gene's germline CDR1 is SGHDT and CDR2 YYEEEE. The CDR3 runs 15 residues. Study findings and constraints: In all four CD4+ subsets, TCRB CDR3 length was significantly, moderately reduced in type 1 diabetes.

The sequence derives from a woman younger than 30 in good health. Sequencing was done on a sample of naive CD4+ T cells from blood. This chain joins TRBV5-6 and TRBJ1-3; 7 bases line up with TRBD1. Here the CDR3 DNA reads TGTGCCAGCAGCTTGGTTAGACAGGGAGGAAACACCATATATTTT. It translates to CASSLVRQGGNTIYF.